This T cell receptor (beta chain) emerged from a study of T and B cells in COVID-19 patients (dated by TCRdb to the early 2020s). With regard to the full study: In this study, adaptive immunity was profiled in COVID-19 patients who either had active infection or had recovered, using TRB and IGH repertoire sequencing of peripheral blood. The recovered cohort included some 18 patients who contributed about 21 samples, and most of those patients had mild to moderate COVID-19 that was managed on an outpatient basis. Median age was around 37 years in the recovered cohort versus approximately 63 years in the active-infection cohort. Of the approximately 20 patients in the active-infection cohort, fewer than 15 were critically ill and needed mechanical ventilation or ECMO. Comorbidities linked to unfavorable COVID-19 outcome were present in about 90% of the roughly 20 patients in the active-infection cohort. The TCR and BCR sequence repository comprised over 35 patients and 70 or so time points, with over 8 million TCR sequences analysed. Two patients were in both the active and recovered cohorts because samples existed from active disease and from after recovery. An age-matched reference group of a few dozen healthy donors negative for COVID-19 antibodies served as the comparison for repertoire analyses. As many as 9 follow-up blood samples were taken per patient, and some of the samples covered different disease stages within the same individual. The full study reports these points: The cohort was considered too small for HLA contributions to COVID-19 susceptibility or severity to be assessed. TRB repertoires were highly clonal in active COVID-19, whereas diversity and richness at recovery rose above healthy donor levels. Specific T cell subsets (CD4+/Treg/CD8+) and sorted SARS-CoV-2-responsive or tetramer+ T cells had not yet been sequenced, and these experiments were ongoing. The reported TCR clusters were said to need prospective validation before any clinical use. Blood samples from mildly ill patients during symptoms and early samples from severe cases were scarce. TRBV/TRBJ gene usage was reported as strongly skewed in patients with COVID-19. The recovered cohort had 2,300 or so exclusive TCR clusters, including under 40 low-pGen clusters.

Trimming takes 5 bases off V and 1 base off J; junction bases not matched to a gene: 14. The CDR3 spans 17 residues, from the cysteine through the phenylalanine. The retained sequence is limited to the CDR3, 51 bases, with the frame set at the first base. CDR1 and CDR2, per the germline V gene (reference sequence), are MNHEY and SMNVEV. TRB repertoires were amplified using roughly 230-550 ng of genomic DNA isolated from blood. TCRdb names Illumina MiSeq as the instrument used. TRB rearrangements were amplified by multiplex PCR with BIOMED2 TRB-A/B primer pools. Illumina-compatible adapters and 7-nucleotide sample barcodes were attached to the amplicons in two consecutive PCRs. All library PCRs used Phusion HS II polymerase. The amplicons were purified from gel with the NucleoSpin Gel and PCR Clean-up kit, measured on Qubit, and combined at roughly 4 nM. Before Illumina next-generation sequencing, the quality of the amplicon pool was assessed on an Agilent 2100 Bioanalyzer. The original pipeline was this. MiXCR 3.0.8 with the default MiXCR reference library was used to annotate TRB rearrangements. Non-productive reads and sequences with fewer than 2 reads were removed, and each unique CDR3 nucleotide sequence was counted as one clone. R 3.5.1 was used to calculate clonality, diversity, richness and V-J gene usage. GLIPH2 was used to cluster TCRs based on CDR3 similarity, and OLGA was used to calculate the generation probabilities. GLIPH2 clusters were kept only if they contained at least four unique TCR clonotypes found in at least three individuals. TCRdb applied fastp at Q25 and MiXCR to the public reads, then kept only in-frame beta chains. One record per CDR3 amino acid sequence lists the most common genes and DNA. TCRdb, not the authors, supplied the V and J calls. The sample profile shows about 14,000 distinct CDR3 sequences; 25% to 35% of them were found once. Of the sample, 5.5% to 8.5% is held by the ten largest clones.

This clonotype was detected ten times or more. The antigen it binds to is not known. The record has no base qualities; no much larger clone is one base away. Input material: blood. The source of this sequence is a human donor who had recovered from COVID-19. This sequence uses TRBV27 and TRBJ2-7; the central 7 bases match TRBD1. The CDR3 corresponds to CASSPYPPGGGSYEQYF. At the DNA level, the sequence is TGTGCCAGCAGTCCATACCCGCCAGGGGGTGGTTCCTACGAGCAGTACTTC.